The 9 T cell receptor beta chains reported below all come from one sample, sequenced in a study of technical replicates of blood from a handful of donors. Measured with immunoSEQ multiplex PCR; TCRdb has only the in-frame clones, and not every one. The data show approximately 76,000 clones, with roughly 90% seen just once and around 0.24% held by the top ten. Specimen: T cells isolated from PBMCs. These receptors originate from a human donor in good health.

V is TRBV19 and J is TRBJ2-7, with D perhaps TRBD2 (5 bases). The V and J ends lost 3 bases and 3 bases respectively, with 12 bases between them. CDR1 and CDR2 (germline): LNHDA, SQIVND (reference sequence). This CDR3 is built from 14 residues. The CDR3 DNA sequence: TGTGCCAGTAGTATCGGACTGCGAAGCTACGAGCAGTACTTC. Residues: CASSIGLRSYEQYF.

This chain links TRBV4-1 with TRBJ1-5, with D tentatively TRBD1 (5 bases). The CDR3 runs 13 residues. CDR1 and CDR2 (germline): MGHRA, YSYEKL. V lost 4 bases, J lost 5 bases, and 9 bases lay in between. CDR3 coding DNA: TGCGCCAGCAGCCCAGGGTTTGATCAGCCCCAGCATTTT. It codes for CASSPGFDQPQHF.

A few counts support this clone. This chain uses TRBV7-9 with TRBJ1-1, with D possibly matching TRBD1 (5 bases). V lost 5 bases and J lost 4, with 17 bases in between. The CDR3 covers 15 residues. The germline V gene encodes CDR1 SEHNR and CDR2 FQNEAQ (reference sequence). Written as DNA, the CDR3 is TGTGCCAGCAGCCCCCGTATGGGGGGTAGCACTGAAGCTTTCTTT. It translates to CASSPRMGGSTEAFF.

V and J are TRBV5-1 and TRBJ1-3; D gene ambiguous. V was cut by 4 bases and J by 4 bases, with 18 bases left in between. Germline V gene lookup returns CDR1 SGHRS and CDR2 YFSETQ. The CDR3 is 16 amino acids. CDR3 protein: CASSTSGASRGNTIYF. The DNA for the CDR3 is TGCGCCAGCAGCACCTCGGGAGCCTCGAGGGGAAACACCATATATTTT.

This clone has a handful of counts. The rearrangement joins TRBV4-1 to TRBJ1-5, with D unresolved. The CDR3 runs to 13 residues. Germline V gene data show CDR1 as MGHRA and CDR2 as YSYEKL. The V end was cut by 1 base, the J end by 7 bases, with 8 bases between. DNA for the CDR3: TGCGCCAGCAGCCAAGCCCCCGGGCAGCCCCAGCATTTT. Residues: CASSQAPGQPQHF.

J is TRBJ1-1 and V is TRBV29-1; 9 bases are a match to TRBD1. Germline CDR1 is SQVTM and CDR2 is ANQGSEA. The junction had 6 bases not matched to a gene; V was cut back by 7 bases and J by 3 bases. The CDR3 is 13 amino acids. CDR3 amino acids: CSARTGAYTEAFF. The CDR3 DNA reads as TGCAGCGCCAGGACAGGGGCCTACACTGAAGCTTTCTTT.

The genes are TRBV6-6 and TRBJ2-7; maybe TRBD1 (5 bases). V was shortened by 8 bases and J by 2 bases, with 13 bases between the two germline ends. The CDR3 totals 13 residues. Germline CDR1 MNHNY, CDR2 SVGAGI (reference sequence). Here the CDR3 reads CASSKGVAYEQYF. CDR3 in DNA: TGTGCCAGCTCCAAAGGGGTAGCCTACGAGCAGTACTTC.

The chain has TRBV7-5 and TRBJ1-4. TRBV7-5 counts as a pseudogene. The length of the CDR3 is 22 residues. CDR3 sequence: CVRIGAHGGSHQTIATNEKLFF. DNA of the CDR3: TGTGTCAGAATTGGGGCACACGGGGGTTCACACCAAACTATAGCAACTAATGAAAAACTGTTTTTT.

The genes are TRBV21-1 and TRBJ2-3; the table's D call, TRBD2, was not checked against the DNA. TRBV21-1 is assigned pseudogene status. This CDR3 has 20 amino acids. The CDR3 here is CASSKSPSGRSGRNTDTQYF. CDR3 DNA: TGTGCCAGCAGCAAATCTCCTAGCGGGAGAAGTGGGCGGAACACAGATACGCAGTATTTT.